This TCR beta chain emerged from a study of technical replicates of blood from several donors. This clone was recorded once. V shed 4 bases and J shed 1 base, with 8 bases lying between them. Germline assignment: CDR1 SEHNR and CDR2 FQNEAQ (reference sequence). The CDR3 spans 14 residues. Sequencing used immunoSEQ multiplex PCR; TCRdb keeps in-frame clones, though not all of them. The sample records roughly 82,000 clones, over 90% being singletons. The J gene is TRBJ1-5, the V gene TRBV7-9, with D possibly TRBD1 on 6 matching bases. This receptor was obtained from a human donor in good health. Sample: T cells isolated from PBMCs. DNA of the CDR3: TGTGCCAGCAGCTCTACAGGGAGCAATCAGCCCCAGCATTTT. Translating gives CASSSTGSNQPQHF.